This T cell receptor beta chain emerged from a study of blood T cells in healthy people across ages. Study results and caveats: There was a strong correlation between TCR beta diversity and naive T cell percentage. Comparison with aged donors showed that long-lived donors had more naive CD4+ cells and higher diversity.

Next came a second PCR, run for about 7 to 12 cycles, which used a sample-barcoded 5' primer along with a J-beta primer mix. TCRdb re-analysed the 5' RACE reads in MiXCR, keeping a single row per CDR3 protein. The sample has around 940,000 distinct CDR3 sequences, just over 50% seen once. This clonotype appeared a single time. Its target is not known. This sequence was found in a woman aged 55-69 years in good health. Sample: blood.

The CDR3 reads CASSQPGTGNQPQHF. The CDR3 DNA reads as TGCGCCAGCAGCCAACCTGGGACAGGGAATCAGCCCCAGCATTTT. The chain is built from TRBV4-1 and TRBJ1-5; 9 bases map to TRBD1. Germline loops: CDR1 MGHRA, CDR2 YSYEKL. V lost 2 bases to trimming and J lost 4 bases; unmatched junction nucleotides: 3. This CDR3 region has 15 residues.